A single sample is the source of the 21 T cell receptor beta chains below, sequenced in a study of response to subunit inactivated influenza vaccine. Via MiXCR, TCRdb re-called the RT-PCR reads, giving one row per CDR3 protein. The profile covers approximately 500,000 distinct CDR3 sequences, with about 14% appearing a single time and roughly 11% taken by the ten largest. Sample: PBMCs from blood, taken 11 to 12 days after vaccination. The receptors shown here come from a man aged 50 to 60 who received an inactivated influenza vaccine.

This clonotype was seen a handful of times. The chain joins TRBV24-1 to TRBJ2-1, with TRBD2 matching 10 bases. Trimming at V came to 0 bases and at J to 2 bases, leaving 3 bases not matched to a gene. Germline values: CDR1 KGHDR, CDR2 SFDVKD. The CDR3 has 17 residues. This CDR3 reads CATSDLPSGGTYNEQFF. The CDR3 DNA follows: TGTGCCACCAGTGATTTGCCTAGCGGGGGTACCTACAATGAGCAGTTCTTC.

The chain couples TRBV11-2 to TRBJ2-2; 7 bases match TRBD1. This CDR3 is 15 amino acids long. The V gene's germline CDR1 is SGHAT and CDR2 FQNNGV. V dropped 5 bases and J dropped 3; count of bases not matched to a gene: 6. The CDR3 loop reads CASSQRDSYTGELFF. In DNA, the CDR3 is TGTGCCAGCAGCCAACGGGACAGTTACACCGGGGAGCTGTTTTTT.

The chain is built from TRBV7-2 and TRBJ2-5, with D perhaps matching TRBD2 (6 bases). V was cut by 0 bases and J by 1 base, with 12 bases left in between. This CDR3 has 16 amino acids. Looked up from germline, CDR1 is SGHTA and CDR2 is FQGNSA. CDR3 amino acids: CASSLAPQRAQETQYF. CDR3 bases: TGTGCCAGCAGCTTAGCTCCCCAGCGGGCCCAAGAGACCCAGTACTTC. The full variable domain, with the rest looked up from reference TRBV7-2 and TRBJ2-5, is GAGVSQSPSNKVTEKGKDVELRCDPISGHTALYWYRQSLGQGLEFLIYFQGNSAPDKSGLPSDRFSAERTGGSVSTLTIQRTQQEDSAVYLCASSLAPQRAQETQYFGPGTRLLVL.

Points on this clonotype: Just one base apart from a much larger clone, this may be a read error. CDR3 nucleotides: TGCGCCAGCAGCCAAGGAATGTGGAACGAGCAGTACTTC. As protein: CASSQGMWNEQYF. V gene TRBV4-1 combines with J gene TRBJ2-7, with D unclear. Trimming removed 1 base from V and 5 bases from J, with 9 bases in between. Germline CDR1 is MGHRA and CDR2 is YSYEKL. This CDR3 region has 13 residues.

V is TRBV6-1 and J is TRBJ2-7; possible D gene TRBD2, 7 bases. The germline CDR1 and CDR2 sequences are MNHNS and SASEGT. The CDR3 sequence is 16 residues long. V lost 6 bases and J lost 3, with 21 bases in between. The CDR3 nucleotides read TGTGCCAGCAGGCCGCAACAAGGGAGGGGGGGCTACGAGCAGTACTTC. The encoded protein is CASRPQQGRGGYEQYF.

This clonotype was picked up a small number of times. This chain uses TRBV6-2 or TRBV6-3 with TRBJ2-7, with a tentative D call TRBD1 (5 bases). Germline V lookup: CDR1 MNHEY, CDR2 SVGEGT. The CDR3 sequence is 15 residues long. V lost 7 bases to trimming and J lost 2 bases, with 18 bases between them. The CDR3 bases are TGTGCCAGCACCACAGACAGAGAGATTCCCTACGAGCAGTACTTC. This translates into CASTTDREIPYEQYF.

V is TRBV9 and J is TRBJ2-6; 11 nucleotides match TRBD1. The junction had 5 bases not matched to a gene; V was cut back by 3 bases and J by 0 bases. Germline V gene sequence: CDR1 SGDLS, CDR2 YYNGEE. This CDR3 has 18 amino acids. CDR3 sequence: CASSAAGQGDSGANVLTF. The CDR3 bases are TGTGCCAGCAGCGCCGCGGGACAGGGGGACTCTGGGGCCAACGTCCTGACTTTC.

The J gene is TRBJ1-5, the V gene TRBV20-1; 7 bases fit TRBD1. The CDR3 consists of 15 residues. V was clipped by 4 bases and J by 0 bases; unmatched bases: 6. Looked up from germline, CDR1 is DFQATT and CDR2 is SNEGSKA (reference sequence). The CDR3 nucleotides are TGCAGTGCTAAGCCCGCAGGGGGTAGCAATCAGCCCCAGCATTTT. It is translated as CSAKPAGGSNQPQHF.

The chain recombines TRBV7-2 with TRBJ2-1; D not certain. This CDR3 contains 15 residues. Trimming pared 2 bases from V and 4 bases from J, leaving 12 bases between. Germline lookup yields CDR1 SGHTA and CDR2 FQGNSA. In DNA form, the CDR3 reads TGTGCCAGCAGCTTACCTCTCGGATCTTACAATGAGCAGTTCTTC. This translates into CASSLPLGSYNEQFF.

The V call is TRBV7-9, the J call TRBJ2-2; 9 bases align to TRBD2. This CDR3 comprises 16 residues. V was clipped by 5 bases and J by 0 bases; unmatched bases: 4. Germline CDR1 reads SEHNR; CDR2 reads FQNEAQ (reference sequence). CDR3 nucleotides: TGTGCCAGCAGCGCGGGACTAGCTGCGAACACCGGGGAGCTGTTTTTT. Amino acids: CASSAGLAANTGELFF.

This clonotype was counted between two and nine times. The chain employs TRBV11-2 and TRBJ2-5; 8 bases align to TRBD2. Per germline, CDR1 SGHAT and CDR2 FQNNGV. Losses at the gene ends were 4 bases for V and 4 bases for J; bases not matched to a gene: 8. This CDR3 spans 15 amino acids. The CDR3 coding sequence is TGTGCCAGCAGCTCAAGGGCTAGCGGGTTAGAGACCCAGTACTTC. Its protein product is CASSSRASGLETQYF.

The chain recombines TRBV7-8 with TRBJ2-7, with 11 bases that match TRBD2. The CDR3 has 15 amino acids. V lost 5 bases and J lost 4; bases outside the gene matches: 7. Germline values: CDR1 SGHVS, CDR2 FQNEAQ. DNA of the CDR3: TGTGCCAGCAGCCGACGGGGGACTAGCGGATACGAGCAGTACTTC. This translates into CASSRRGTSGYEQYF.

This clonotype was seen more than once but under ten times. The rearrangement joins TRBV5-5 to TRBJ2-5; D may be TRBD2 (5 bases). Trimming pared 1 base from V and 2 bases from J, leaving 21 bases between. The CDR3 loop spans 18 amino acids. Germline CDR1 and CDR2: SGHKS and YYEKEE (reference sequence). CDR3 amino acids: CASSLISVEGFLQETQYF. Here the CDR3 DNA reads TGTGCCAGCAGCTTGATATCCGTTGAGGGTTTCCTACAAGAGACCCAGTACTTC.

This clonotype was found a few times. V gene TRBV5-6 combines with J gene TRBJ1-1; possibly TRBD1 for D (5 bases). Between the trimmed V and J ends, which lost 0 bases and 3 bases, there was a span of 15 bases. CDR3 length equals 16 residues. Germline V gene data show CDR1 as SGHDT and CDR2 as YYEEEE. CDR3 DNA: TGTGCCAGCAGCTTGGCCGGGGGAGGGGCGTACACTGAAGCTTTCTTT. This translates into CASSLAGGGAYTEAFF.

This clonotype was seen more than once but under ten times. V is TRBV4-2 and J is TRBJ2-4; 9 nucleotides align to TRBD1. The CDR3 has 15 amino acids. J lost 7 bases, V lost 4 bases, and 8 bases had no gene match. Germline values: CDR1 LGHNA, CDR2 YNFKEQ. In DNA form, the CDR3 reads TGTGCCAGCAGCCCGGGACAGGGAGAGGTGAACATTCAGTACTTC. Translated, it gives CASSPGQGEVNIQYF.

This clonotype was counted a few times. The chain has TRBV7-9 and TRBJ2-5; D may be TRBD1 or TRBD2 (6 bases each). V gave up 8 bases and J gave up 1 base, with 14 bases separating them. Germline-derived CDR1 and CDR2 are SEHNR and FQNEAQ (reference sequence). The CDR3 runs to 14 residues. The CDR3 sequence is CASDFGGFQETQYF. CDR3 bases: TGTGCCAGCGACTTCGGGGGCTTCCAAGAGACCCAGTACTTC.

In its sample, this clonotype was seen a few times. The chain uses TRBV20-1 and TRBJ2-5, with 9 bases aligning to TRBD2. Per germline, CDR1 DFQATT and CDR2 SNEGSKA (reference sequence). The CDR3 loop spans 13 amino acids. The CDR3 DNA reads TGCAGCGTTAGACTAGCGGCGTTCCCCCCCCAGTACTTC. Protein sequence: CSVRLAAFPPQYF.

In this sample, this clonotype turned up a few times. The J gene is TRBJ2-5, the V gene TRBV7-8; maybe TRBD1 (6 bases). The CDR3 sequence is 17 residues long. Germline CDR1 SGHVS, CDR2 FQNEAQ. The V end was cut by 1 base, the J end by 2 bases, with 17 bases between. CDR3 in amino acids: CASSLVIYRDNQETQYF. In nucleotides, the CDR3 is TGTGCCAGCAGCTTAGTGATCTATAGGGACAATCAAGAGACCCAGTACTTC.

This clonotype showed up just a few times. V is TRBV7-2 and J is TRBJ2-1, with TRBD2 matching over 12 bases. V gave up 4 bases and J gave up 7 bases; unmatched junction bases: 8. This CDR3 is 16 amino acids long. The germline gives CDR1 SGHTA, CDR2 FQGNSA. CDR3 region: CASSSRMTSGGNEQFF. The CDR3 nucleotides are TGTGCCAGCAGCTCACGGATGACTAGCGGGGGAAATGAGCAGTTCTTC.

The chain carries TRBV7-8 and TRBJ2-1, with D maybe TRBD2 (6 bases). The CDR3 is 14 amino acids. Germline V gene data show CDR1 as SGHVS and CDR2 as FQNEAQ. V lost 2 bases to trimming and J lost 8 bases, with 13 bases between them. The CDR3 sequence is CASSLPSGEDEQFF. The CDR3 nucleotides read TGTGCCAGCAGCTTACCTTCGGGGGAAGATGAGCAGTTCTTC.

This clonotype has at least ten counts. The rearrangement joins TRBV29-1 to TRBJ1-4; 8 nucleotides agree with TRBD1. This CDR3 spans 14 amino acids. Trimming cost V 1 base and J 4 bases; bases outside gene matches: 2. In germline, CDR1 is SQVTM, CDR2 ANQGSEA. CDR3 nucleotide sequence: TGCAGCGTTGAAGGGACAGGGAATAATGAAAAACTGTTTTTT. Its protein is CSVEGTGNNEKLFF.